This paragraph reports one TCR beta chain. Antigen unknown. The V segment lost 4 bases and the J segment 1 base; nucleotides outside the gene matches: 2. Germline lookup yields CDR1 KGHSH and CDR2 LQKENI. CDR3 length: 15 residues. Libraries were prepared by immunoSEQ multiplex PCR; TCRdb keeps only in-frame clonotypes and omits some of them. The data contain more than 55,000 clones, roughly 89% of them singletons. The data are from a study of cytomegalovirus exposure and HLA in healthy donors. Notes on the study in general: Confirmation in vitro established that a few CMV-associated chains were specific for CMV antigens. Cytomegalovirus association was assigned to more than 150 TCR beta chains.

The study drew the donors from its approximately 120-subject validation cohort, separate from the roughly 670-subject first cohort. This clonotype was sampled from a woman younger than 35 in good health and CMV-seronegative. The chain employs TRBV18 and TRBJ2-1; 9 bases are a match to TRBD2. The sample was PBMCs. CDR3 nucleotide sequence: TGTGCCAGCTCACTTAGCGGGAGTTCCTACAATGAGCAGTTCTTC. Residues: CASSLSGSSYNEQFF. Full variable domain (outside the CDR3, taken from reference TRBV18 and TRBJ2-1): NAGVMQNPRHLVRRRGQEARLRCSPMKGHSHVYWYRQLPEEGLKFMVYLQKENIIDESGMPKERFSAEFPKEGPSILRIQQVVRGDSAAYFCASSLSGSSYNEQFFGPGTRLTVL.